This T cell receptor (beta chain) was documented in a study of vaccination effects on CD4 cells after COVID-19. General study findings and limits: In healthy vaccinees, only 1 of 255 vaccine-induced clones cross-reacted with common cold coronaviruses. Early post-infection timepoints were absent, and convalescent patients were few.

ViraFEST expansion of antigen-specific CD4+ T cells with viral peptide pools preceded sequencing. Culturing for around eleven days preceded CD4+ T cell isolation. All vaccine recipients tested negative for nucleocapsid antibodies and had never contracted SARS-CoV-2 infection. Peptides at 10 ug/ml and IL-2 at approximately 9.7 IU/ml were added to around 2 million PBMC per well. Between the trimmed V and J ends, which lost 7 bases and 8 bases, there was a span of 13 bases. CDR1 and CDR2 from the germline V gene are SGHTS and YDEGEE. The CDR3 consists of 12 residues. In the case of this clone: The antigen remains undetermined.

Profiling relied on immunoSEQ multiplex PCR, and the TCRdb table lists in-frame clones only, not all of them. In the table there are some 65,000 clones, about 72% of which are singletons. V and J are TRBV5-8 and TRBJ2-1; the D gene could be TRBD1 or TRBD2 (5 bases each). The TCR sequence derives from a human donor who received a COVID-19 vaccine. The sample in question was CD4+ T cells from PBMCs cultured with HCoV-NL63 spike peptides, obtained before COVID-19 vaccination. The CDR3 DNA sequence: TGTGCCAGCCCGGGACCTAGGGATGAGCAGTTCTTC. Translating it yields CASPGPRDEQFF.